This T cell receptor beta chain was identified during a study of blood T cells in healthy people across ages. Study conclusions and caveats: Naive and antigen-experienced cells were not separated, limiting conclusive comparison. With age, beta diversity per million T cells declined roughly linearly, significantly by 30 to 40. Nothing was known about donor CMV status, and this possibly confounded expanded clonotype changes.

This clonotype has ten or more counts. Its target is unknown. Primed by a sample-barcoded 5' primer and a J-beta primer mix, a second PCR proceeded for about 7 to 11 cycles. MiXCR, applied by TCRdb to the 5' RACE reads, yields one record per CDR3 protein. Among around 650,000 distinct CDR3 sequences listed, approximately 29% were seen once. V trimming: 5 bases; J trimming: 0 bases; junction bases outside the gene matches: 5. This CDR3 spans 16 amino acids. A minimum of 5.5 micrograms of total RNA was extracted per sample. The sequenced sample consisted of blood. The source is a woman older than 75 in good health. This chain uses TRBV12-3 or TRBV12-4 with TRBJ2-5; 11 bases match TRBD2. The DNA of the CDR3 is TGTGCCAGCAGTGCGGGACTAGCGGTAAACCAAGAGACCCAGTACTTC. Translation gives CASSAGLAVNQETQYF.